This record covers a single TCR beta chain. This record belongs to a study of blood T cell repertoires in COVID-19. Study summary: Both acute and convalescent COVID-19 samples were obtained from the United States, Italy and Spain. Nucleic acid was either cDNA or gDNA, and it came from T cells, B-cell-depleted T cells, or PBMCs.

With 2 bases removed from V and 5 bases from J, the gap between germline ends came to 13 bases. The CDR3 totals 14 residues. Germline loops: CDR1 SGHRS, CDR2 YFSETQ. Original methodology: Nucleated cell counts were estimated from reference gene primer amplification. Produced via immunoSEQ multiplex PCR; TCRdb's table is partial and in-frame only. Clonal size and the V and J genes are those of that table, whereas D and trimming came from the DNA. The repertoire holds about 210,000 clones, with 88% as singletons. This chain connects TRBV5-1 to TRBJ1-2, with unresolved D. Sequencing was performed on peripheral blood. This TCR derives from a man aged 35 to 55 with acute or convalescent COVID-19. This CDR3 is CASSFSGVGYGYTF. Here the CDR3 DNA reads TGCGCCAGCAGCTTTTCCGGGGTGGGATATGGCTACACCTTC.